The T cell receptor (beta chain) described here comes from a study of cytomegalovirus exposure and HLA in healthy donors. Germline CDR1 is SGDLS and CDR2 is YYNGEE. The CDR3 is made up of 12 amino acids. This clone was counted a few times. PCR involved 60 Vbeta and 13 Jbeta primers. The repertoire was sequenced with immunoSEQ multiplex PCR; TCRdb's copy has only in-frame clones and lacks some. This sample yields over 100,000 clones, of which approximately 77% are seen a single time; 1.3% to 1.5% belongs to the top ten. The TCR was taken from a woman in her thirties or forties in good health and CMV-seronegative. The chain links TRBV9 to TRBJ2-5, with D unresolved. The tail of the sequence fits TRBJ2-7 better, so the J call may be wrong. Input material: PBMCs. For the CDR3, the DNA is TGTGCCAGCAGCCCGAATCACCACGAGCAGTACTTC. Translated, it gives CASSPNHHEQYF.